This TCR beta chain was obtained from a study of shared clonotypes between healthy human individuals. The overall study: Three CD4 naive, three CD4 memory, two CD8 naive and one CD8 memory plate were used per donor. Findings and limits, study-wide: Clonotype sharing among donors likely depends on sequencing depth. Sampling covered blood only; tissue repertoires likely differ.

Per sorted-subset replicate PCR, input was around 200 ng DNA, representing tens of thousands of T cell genomes. Sequencing used immunoSEQ multiplex PCR; TCRdb keeps in-frame clones, though not all of them. The profile shows about 380,000 clones, roughly 96% of them singletons. V dropped 6 bases and J dropped 5; count of bases not matched to a gene: 8. The CDR3 extends over 15 amino acids. From germline, CDR1 is MNHEY and CDR2 SVGAGI. About this clone itself: Its antigen remains unknown.

The specimen was memory CD8+ T cells sorted from blood. Specified subset: CD45RO+ cells pooled with CCR7-negative TemRA cells. The receptor was derived from a young man in good health. V is TRBV6-5 and J is TRBJ2-7, with 12 nucleotides matching TRBD1. The CDR3 loop reads CASRLLRDRGHEQYF. The DNA for the CDR3 is TGTGCCAGCAGACTATTACGGGACAGGGGGCACGAGCAGTACTTC.